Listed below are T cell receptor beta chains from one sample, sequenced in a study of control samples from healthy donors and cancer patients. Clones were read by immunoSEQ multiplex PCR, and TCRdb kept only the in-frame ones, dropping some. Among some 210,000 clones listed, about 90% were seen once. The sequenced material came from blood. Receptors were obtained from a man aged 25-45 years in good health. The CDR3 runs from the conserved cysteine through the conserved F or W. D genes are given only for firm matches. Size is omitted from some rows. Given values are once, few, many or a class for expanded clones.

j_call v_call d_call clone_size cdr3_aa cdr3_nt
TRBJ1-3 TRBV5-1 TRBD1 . CASSLMDRGLGNTIYF TGCGCCAGCAGCCTGATGGACAGGGGGCTTGGAAACACCATATATTTT
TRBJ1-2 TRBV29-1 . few CSVGARARYGYTF TGCAGCGTTGGAGCTAGGGCTAGGTATGGCTACACCTTC
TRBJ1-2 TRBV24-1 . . CATSDSETRNYGYTF TGTGCCACCAGTGATTCGGAGACACGAAACTATGGCTACACCTTC
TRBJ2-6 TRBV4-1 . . CASSQLGAGGANVLTF TGCGCCAGCAGCCAACTCGGGGCTGGTGGGGCCAACGTCCTGACTTTC
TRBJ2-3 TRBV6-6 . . CASSYSRDTQYF TGTGCCAGCAGTTACTCGCGGGATACGCAGTATTTT
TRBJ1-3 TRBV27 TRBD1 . CASSRSGTVGNTIYF TGCGCCAGCAGCCGCTCTGGGACAGTCGGAAACACCATATATTTT
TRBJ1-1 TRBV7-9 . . CASSRTANTEAFF TGTGCCAGCAGCCGGACAGCGAACACTGAAGCTTTCTTT
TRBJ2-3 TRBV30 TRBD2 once CAWSVGLAVPDTQYF TGTGCCTGGAGTGTCGGGCTAGCGGTCCCCGATACGCAGTATTTT
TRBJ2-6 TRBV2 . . CASRSPGAGANVLTF TGTGCCAGCAGGTCGCCGGGGGCTGGGGCCAACGTCCTGACTTTC
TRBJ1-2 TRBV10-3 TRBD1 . CAISVNRDRVANGYTF TGTGCCATCAGCGTTAACCGGGACAGGGTGGCGAATGGCTACACCTTC
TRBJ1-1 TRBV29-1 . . CSVAVQGRTEAFF TGCAGCGTTGCAGTACAGGGAAGGACTGAAGCTTTCTTT
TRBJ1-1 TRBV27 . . CASSLGHGNTEAFF TGTGCCAGCAGTTTAGGACACGGGAACACTGAAGCTTTCTTT
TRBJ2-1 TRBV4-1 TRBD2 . CASSPGRLAGGRYEQFF TGCGCCAGCAGCCCCGGACGACTAGCGGGGGGTCGGTATGAGCAGTTCTTC
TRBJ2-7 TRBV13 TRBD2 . CASSSGLAGVSYEQYF TGTGCCAGCAGCTCCGGACTAGCGGGGGTCTCCTACGAGCAGTACTTC
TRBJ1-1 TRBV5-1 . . CASSLNSNTEAFF TGCGCCAGCAGCTTGAACAGCAACACTGAAGCTTTCTTT
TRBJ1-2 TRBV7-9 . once CASSLAGPLNYGYTF TGTGCCAGCAGCTTAGCAGGGCCACTTAACTATGGCTACACCTTC
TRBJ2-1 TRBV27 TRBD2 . CASSSAGGRLRGNEQFF TGTGCCAGCAGTTCCGCGGGGGGGCGACTTAGGGGAAATGAGCAGTTCTTC
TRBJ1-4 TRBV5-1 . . CASSLDGTDEKLFF TGCGCCAGCAGCTTGGATGGGACGGATGAAAAACTGTTTTTT
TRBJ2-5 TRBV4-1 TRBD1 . CASSQDSGTGVGETQYF TGCGCCAGCAGCCAAGATTCCGGGACAGGGGTGGGAGAGACCCAGTACTTC
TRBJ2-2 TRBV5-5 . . CASRKGPGENTGELFF TGTGCCAGCAGAAAGGGCCCGGGGGAGAACACCGGGGAGCTGTTTTTT
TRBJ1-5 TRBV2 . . CASSDPAQGKGNQPQHF TGTGCCAGCAGTGATCCCGCCCAGGGAAAGGGCAATCAGCCCCAGCATTTT
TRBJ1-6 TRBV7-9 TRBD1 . CASSFRGLGNSPLHF TGTGCCAGCAGCTTCAGGGGGCTGGGGAATTCACCCCTCCACTTT
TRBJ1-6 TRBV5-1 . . CASSLERRRSYNSPLHF TGCGCCAGCAGCTTGGAGAGGAGAAGGTCCTATAATTCACCCCTCCACTTT
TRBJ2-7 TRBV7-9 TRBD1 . CASSLGQGIFYEQYF TGTGCCAGCAGCTTAGGACAGGGGATATTCTACGAGCAGTACTTC
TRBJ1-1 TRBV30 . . CAWSVLGTRGTEAFF TGTGCCTGGAGTGTACTGGGGACACGGGGCACTGAAGCTTTCTTT
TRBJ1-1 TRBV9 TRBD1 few CASSVAAQGATEAFF TGTGCCAGCAGCGTAGCGGCACAGGGGGCTACTGAAGCTTTCTTT
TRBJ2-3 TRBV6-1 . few CASSEGGVRRIRDTQYF TGTGCCAGCAGTGAAGGGGGAGTACGCCGCATAAGAGATACGCAGTATTTT
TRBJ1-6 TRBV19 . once CASSIRPGGNSPLHF TGTGCCAGTAGTATCCGACCTGGCGGGAATTCACCCCTCCACTTT
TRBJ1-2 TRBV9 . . CASSVEGASYGYTF TGTGCCAGCAGCGTAGAAGGGGCGAGCTATGGCTACACCTTC
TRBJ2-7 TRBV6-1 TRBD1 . CASSDAPGQTYEQYF TGTGCCAGCAGTGACGCTCCGGGACAGACCTACGAGCAGTACTTC
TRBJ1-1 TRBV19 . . CASTKDSMNTEAFF TGTGCCAGTACTAAAGACAGTATGAACACTGAAGCTTTCTTT
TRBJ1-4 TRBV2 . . CAIQKRDGANEKLFF TGTGCCATCCAAAAGAGGGATGGGGCTAATGAAAAACTGTTTTTT
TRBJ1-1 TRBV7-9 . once CASSLGITEAFF TGTGCCAGCAGCTTAGGGATCACTGAAGCTTTCTTT
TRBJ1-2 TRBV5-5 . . CASGPTVYGYTF TGTGCCAGCGGGCCAACGGTCTATGGCTACACCTTC
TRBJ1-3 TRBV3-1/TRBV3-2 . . CASGPYSGNTIYF TGTGCCAGCGGACCTTACTCTGGAAACACCATATATTTT
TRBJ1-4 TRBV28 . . CASSTTRRPNEKLFF TGTGCCAGCAGCACTACGCGGCGCCCTAATGAAAAACTGTTTTTT
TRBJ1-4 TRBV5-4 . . CASSHTGLATNEKLFF TGTGCCAGCAGTCACACAGGGCTTGCAACTAATGAAAAACTGTTTTTT
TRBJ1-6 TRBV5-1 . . CASSRVPGSNSPLHF TGCGCCAGCAGCAGAGTGCCAGGGAGTAATTCACCCCTCCACTTT
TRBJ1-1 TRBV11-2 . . CASSTPGQKNTEAFF TGTGCCAGCAGCACCCCCGGGCAAAAAAACACTGAAGCTTTCTTT
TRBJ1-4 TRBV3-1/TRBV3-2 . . CASSQEIGQSREKLFF TGTGCCAGCAGCCAAGAAATCGGACAGAGCCGAGAAAAACTGTTTTTT
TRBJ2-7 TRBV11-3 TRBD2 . CASSLGEGPDYEQYF TGTGCCAGCAGCTTAGGGGAGGGTCCGGACTACGAGCAGTACTTC
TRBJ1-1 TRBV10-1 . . CASSEWTAGRTNTEAFF TGCGCCAGCAGTGAGTGGACGGCGGGGCGGACCAACACTGAAGCTTTCTTT
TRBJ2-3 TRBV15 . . CATSSWTDTDTQYF TGTGCCACCAGCAGCTGGACCGACACAGATACGCAGTATTTT
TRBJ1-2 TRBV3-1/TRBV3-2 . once CASSQDRVGYGYTF TGTGCCAGCAGCCAAGACAGGGTCGGCTATGGCTACACCTTC
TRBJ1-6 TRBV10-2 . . CASSEVGGRRNSPLHF TGCGCCAGCAGTGAGGTTGGGGGGCGCCGGAATTCACCCCTCCACTTT
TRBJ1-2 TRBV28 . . CASTSPGGWGGYTF TGTGCCAGCACCTCCCCGGGGGGCTGGGGTGGCTACACCTTC